This T cell receptor beta chain was profiled in a study of neurological immune-mediated disorders. The study, taken as a whole, reports: HTLV-1-associated myelopathy had the most TCR clonal expansion, and multiple sclerosis had the least, less than healthy controls.

The team produced cDNA through 5'RACE using 10-nucleotide random UMIs. In TCRdb, the 5' RACE reads were re-called with MiXCR into one record per CDR3 protein. This table has about 21,000 distinct CDR3 sequences, roughly 15% appearing once. There are many counts of this clonotype. Its antigen remains unidentified. The unsorted libraries were produced from 2 million PBMCs held at -80 C. The material sequenced was PBMCs. The source of this sequence is a female donor with HTLV-1-associated myelopathy (HAM/TSP).

DNA for the CDR3: TGTGCCACCATGCTGGACAGGGCTGAGACCCAGTACTTC. Translation: CATMLDRAETQYF. The gene calls are TRBV7-9 and TRBJ2-5; 8 positions match TRBD1. V gave up 10 bases and J gave up 5 bases; unmatched junction bases: 9. Germline V gene data show CDR1 as SEHNR and CDR2 as FQNEAQ (reference sequence). The CDR3 sequence is 13 residues long.